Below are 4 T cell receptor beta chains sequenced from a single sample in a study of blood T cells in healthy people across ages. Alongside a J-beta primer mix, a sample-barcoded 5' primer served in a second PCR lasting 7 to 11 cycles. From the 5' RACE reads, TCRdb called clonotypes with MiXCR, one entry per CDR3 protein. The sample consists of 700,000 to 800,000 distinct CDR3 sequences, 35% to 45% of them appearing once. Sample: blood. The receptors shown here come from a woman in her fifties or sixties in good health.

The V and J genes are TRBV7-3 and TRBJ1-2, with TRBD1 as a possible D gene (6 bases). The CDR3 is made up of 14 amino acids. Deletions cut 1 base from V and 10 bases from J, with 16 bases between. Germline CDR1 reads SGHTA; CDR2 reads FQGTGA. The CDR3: CASSLMAGEGDYTF. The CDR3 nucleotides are TGTGCCAGCAGCTTAATGGCAGGGGAGGGTGACTACACCTTC.

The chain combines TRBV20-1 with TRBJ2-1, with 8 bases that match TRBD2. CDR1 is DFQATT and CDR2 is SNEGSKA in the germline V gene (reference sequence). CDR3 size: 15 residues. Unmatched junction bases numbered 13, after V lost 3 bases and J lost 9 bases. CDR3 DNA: TGCAGTGCTAGGGGGCTACGGACTAGCTTCGGTGAGCAGTTCTTC. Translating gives CSARGLRTSFGEQFF.

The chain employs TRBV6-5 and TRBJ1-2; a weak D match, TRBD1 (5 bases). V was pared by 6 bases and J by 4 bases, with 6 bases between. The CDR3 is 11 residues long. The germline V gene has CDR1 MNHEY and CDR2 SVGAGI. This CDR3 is CASRGTYGYTF. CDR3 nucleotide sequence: TGTGCCAGCAGGGGGACCTATGGCTACACCTTC.

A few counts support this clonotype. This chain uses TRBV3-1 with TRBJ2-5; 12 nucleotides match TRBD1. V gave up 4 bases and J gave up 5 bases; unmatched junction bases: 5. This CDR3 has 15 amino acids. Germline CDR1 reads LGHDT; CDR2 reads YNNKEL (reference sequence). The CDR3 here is CASSPWDRGLETQYF. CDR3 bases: TGTGCCAGCAGCCCTTGGGACAGGGGGCTTGAGACCCAGTACTTC.